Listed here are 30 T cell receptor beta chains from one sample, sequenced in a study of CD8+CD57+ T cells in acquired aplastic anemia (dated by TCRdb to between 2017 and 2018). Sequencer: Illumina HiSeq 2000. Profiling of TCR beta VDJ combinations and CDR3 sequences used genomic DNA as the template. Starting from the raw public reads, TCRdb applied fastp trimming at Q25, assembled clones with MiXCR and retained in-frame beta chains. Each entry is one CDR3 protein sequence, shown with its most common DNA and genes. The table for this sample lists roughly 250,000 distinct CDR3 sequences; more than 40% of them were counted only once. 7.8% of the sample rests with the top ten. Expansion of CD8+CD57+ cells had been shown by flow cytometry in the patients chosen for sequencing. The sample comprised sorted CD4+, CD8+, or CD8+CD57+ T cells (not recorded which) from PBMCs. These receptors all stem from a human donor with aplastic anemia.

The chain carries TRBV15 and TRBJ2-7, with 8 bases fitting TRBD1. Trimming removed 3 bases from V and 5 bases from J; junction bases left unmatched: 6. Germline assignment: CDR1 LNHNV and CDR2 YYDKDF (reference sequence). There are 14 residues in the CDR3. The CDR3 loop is CATSREQGVHEQYF. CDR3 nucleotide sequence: TGTGCCACCAGCAGGGAACAGGGGGTCCACGAGCAGTACTTC.

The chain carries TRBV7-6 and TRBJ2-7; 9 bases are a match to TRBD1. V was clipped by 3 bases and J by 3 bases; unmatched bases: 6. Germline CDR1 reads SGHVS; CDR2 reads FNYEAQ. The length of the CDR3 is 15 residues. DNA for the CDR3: TGTGCCAGCAGCTTGGGGACAGGGCTTCTCTACGAGCAGTACTTC. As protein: CASSLGTGLLYEQYF.

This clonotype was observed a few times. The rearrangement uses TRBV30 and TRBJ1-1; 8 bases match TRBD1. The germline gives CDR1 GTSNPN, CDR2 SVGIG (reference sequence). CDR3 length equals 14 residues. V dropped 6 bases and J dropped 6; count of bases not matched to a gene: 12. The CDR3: CACNPGGAYPEAFF. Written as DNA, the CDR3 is TGTGCCTGTAACCCAGGGGGCGCATATCCTGAAGCTTTCTTT.

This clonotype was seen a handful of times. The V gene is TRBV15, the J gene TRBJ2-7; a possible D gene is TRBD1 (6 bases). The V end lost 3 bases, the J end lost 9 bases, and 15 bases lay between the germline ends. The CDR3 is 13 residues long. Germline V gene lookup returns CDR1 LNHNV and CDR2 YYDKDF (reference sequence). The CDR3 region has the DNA TGTGCCACCAGCAGCCAACACAGGGTCAGGCAGTACTTC. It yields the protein CATSSQHRVRQYF.

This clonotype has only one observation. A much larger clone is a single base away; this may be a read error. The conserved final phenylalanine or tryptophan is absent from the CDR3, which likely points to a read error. The CDR3 DNA follows: TGTGCCAGCAGTTCGAACAACTTACAGGGTCATCAGCCCCAGCATTCT. It yields the protein CASSSNNLQGHQPQHS. The rearrangement uses TRBV12-3 or TRBV12-4 and TRBJ1-5; the D gene is possibly TRBD1 (6 bases). This CDR3 is 16 amino acids long. V lost 4 bases, J lost 5 bases, and 18 bases lay in between.

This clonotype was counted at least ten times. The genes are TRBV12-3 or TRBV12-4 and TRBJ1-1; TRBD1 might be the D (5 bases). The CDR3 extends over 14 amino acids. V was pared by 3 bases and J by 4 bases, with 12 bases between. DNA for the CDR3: TGTGCCAGCAGTTTCAGGGACCGGGCCACTGAAGCTTTCTTT. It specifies CASSFRDRATEAFF.

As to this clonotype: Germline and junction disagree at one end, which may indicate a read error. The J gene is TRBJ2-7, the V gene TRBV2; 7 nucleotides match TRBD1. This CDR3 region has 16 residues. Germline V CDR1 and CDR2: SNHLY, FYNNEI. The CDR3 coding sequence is TGTGCCAGCAGTGAAGCGCTTCCGAGAGGGGGCTACAAGCAGTACTTC. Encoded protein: CASSEALPRGGYKQYF.

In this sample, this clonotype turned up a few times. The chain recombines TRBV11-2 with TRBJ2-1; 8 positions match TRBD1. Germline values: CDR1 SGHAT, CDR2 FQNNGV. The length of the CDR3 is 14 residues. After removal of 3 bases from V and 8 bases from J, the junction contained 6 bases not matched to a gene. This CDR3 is CASSFGSGGYEQFF. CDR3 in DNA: TGTGCCAGCAGCTTTGGGTCAGGGGGCTATGAGCAGTTCTTC.

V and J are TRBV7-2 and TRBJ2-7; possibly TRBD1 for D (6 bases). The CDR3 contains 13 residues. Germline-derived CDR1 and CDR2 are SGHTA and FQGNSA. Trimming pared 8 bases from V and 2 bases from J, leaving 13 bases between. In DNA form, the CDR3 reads TGTGCCAGCGGACAGCCCGGAACCTACGAGCAGTACTTC. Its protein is CASGQPGTYEQYF.

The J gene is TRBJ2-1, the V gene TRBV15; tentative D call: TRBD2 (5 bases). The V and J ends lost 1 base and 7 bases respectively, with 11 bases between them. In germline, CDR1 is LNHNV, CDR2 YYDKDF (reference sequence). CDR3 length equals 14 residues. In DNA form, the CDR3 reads TGTGCCACCAGCAGAGGAGGCTGGGAGAATGAGCAGTTCTTC. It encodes CATSRGGWENEQFF.

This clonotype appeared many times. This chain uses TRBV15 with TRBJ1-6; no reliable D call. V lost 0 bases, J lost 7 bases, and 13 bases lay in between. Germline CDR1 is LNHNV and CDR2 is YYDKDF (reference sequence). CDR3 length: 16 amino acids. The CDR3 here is CATSRDRWVPNSPLHF. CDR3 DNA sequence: TGTGCCACCAGCAGAGATCGTTGGGTCCCCAATTCACCCCTCCACTTT.

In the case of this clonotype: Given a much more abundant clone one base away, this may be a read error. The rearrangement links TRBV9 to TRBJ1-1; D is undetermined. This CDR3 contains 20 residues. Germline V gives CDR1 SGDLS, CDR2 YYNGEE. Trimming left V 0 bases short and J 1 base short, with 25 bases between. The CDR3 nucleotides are TGTGCCAGCAGCGTAGGTTCTACTTGGACGTTATCGGGGTCGAACACTGAAGCTTTCTTT. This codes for CASSVGSTWTLSGSNTEAFF.

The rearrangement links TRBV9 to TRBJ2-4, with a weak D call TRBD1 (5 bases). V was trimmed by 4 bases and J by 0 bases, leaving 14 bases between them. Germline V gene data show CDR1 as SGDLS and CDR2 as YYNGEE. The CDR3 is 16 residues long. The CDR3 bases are TGTGCCAGCAGCTCAACCCGACAGCAAGCCAAAAACATTCAGTACTTC. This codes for CASSSTRQQAKNIQYF.

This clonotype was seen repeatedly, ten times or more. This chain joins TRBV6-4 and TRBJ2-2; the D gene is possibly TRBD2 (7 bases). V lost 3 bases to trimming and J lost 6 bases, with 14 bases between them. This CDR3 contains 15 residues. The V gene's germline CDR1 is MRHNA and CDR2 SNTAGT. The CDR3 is CASSESAGASGELFF. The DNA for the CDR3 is TGTGCCAGCAGTGAGTCTGCGGGGGCCTCCGGGGAGCTGTTTTTT.

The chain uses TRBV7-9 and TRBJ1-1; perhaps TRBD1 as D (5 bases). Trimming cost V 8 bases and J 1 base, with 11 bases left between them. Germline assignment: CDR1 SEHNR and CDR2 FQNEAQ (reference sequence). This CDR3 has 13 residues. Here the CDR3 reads CASHRDPNTEAFF. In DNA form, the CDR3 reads TGTGCCAGCCACCGGGACCCGAACACTGAAGCTTTCTTT.

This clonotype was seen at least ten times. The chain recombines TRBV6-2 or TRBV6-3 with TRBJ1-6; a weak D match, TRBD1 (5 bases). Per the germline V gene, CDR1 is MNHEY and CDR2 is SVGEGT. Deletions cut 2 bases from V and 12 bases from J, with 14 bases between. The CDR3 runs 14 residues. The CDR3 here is CASSYRQGREPLHF. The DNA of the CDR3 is TGTGCCAGCAGTTACAGGCAGGGTCGAGAACCCCTCCACTTT.

CDR3 nucleotides: TGTGCCAGCAGCCAAGATGGGGGGTTGCAGTTCTTC. It encodes CASSQDGGLQFF. The J gene is TRBJ2-1, the V gene TRBV7-8; D is possibly TRBD2 (6 bases). With 5 bases removed from V and 12 bases from J, the gap between germline ends came to 14 bases. The CDR3 has 12 amino acids. Germline values: CDR1 SGHVS, CDR2 FQNEAQ.

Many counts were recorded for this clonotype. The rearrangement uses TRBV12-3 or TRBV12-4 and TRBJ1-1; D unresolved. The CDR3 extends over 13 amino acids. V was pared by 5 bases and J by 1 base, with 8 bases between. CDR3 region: CASSISTNTEAFF. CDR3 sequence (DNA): TGTGCCAGCAGTATTTCGACGAACACTGAAGCTTTCTTT.

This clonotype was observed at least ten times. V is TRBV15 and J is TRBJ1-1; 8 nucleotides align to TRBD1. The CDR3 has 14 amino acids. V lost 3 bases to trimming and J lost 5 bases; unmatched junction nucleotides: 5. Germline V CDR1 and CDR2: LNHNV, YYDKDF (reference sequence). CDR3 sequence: CATSSSRGRTEAFF. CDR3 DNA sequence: TGTGCCACCAGCAGTTCCAGGGGGCGGACTGAAGCTTTCTTT.

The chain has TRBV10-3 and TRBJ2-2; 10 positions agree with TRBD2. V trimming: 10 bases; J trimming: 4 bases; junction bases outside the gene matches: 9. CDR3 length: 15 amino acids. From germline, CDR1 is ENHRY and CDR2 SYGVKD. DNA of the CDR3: TGTGCCAGCACGGGACTAGCGTACCCCACCGGGGAGCTGTTTTTT. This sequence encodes CASTGLAYPTGELFF.

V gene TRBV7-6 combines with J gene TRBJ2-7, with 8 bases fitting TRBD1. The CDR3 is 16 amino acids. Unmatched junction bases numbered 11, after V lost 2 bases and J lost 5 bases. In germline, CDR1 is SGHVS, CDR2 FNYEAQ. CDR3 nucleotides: TGTGCCAGCAGCTTAAAACCTGAGACAGGGGCCGACGAGCAGTACTTC. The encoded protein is CASSLKPETGADEQYF.

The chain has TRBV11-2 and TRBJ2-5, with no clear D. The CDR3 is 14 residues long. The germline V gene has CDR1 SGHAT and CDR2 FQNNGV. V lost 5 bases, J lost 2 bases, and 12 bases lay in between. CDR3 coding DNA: TGTGCCAGCAGCCCCCTAGTGGGACAAGAGACCCAGTACTTC. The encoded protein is CASSPLVGQETQYF.

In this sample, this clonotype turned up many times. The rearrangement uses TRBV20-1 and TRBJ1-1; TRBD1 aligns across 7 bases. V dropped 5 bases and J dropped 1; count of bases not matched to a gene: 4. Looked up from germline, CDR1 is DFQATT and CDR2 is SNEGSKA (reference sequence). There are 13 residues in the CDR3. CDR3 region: CSAWGQSNTEAFF. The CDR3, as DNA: TGCAGTGCTTGGGGACAGTCGAACACTGAAGCTTTCTTT.

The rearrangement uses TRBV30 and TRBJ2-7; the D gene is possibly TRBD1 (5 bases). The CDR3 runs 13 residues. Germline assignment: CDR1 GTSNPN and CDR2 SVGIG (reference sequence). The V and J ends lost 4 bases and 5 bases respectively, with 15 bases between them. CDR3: CAWIDGMGHEQYF. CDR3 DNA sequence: TGTGCCTGGATCGATGGGATGGGGCACGAGCAGTACTTC. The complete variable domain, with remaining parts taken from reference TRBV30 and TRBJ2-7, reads SQTIHQWPATLVQPVGSPLSLECTVEGTSNPNLYWYRQAAGRGLQLLFYSVGIGQISSEVPQNLSASRPQDRQFILSSKKLLLSDSGFYLCAWIDGMGHEQYFGPGTRLTVT.

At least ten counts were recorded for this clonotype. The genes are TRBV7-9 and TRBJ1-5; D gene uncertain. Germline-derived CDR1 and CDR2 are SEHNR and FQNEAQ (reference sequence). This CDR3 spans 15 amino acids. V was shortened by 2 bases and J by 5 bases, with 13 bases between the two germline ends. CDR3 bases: TGTGCCAGCAGCTTACAAGAGGAGGCCGATCAGCCCCAGCATTTT. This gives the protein CASSLQEEADQPQHF.

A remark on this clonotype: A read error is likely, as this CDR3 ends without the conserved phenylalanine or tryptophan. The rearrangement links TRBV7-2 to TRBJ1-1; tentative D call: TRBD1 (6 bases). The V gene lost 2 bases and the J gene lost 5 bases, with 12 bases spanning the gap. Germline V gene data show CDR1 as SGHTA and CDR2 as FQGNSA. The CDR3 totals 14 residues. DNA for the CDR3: TGTGCCAGCAGCTTATCGCAGGGGAGGACTGAAGCTTTCCTT. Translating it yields CASSLSQGRTEAFL.

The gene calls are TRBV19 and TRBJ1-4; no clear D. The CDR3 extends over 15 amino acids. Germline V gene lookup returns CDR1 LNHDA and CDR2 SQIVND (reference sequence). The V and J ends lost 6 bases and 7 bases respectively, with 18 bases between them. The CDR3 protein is CASRSTGIGSEKLFF. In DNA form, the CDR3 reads TGTGCCAGTAGGAGTACGGGGATTGGGAGTGAAAAACTGTTTTTT.

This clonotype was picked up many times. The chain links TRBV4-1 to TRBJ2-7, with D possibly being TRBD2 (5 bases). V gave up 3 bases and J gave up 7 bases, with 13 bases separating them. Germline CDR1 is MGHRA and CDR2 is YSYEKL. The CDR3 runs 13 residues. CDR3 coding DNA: TGCGCCAGCAGCCACGCTCGGTCGGGAGAGCAGTACTTC. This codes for CASSHARSGEQYF.

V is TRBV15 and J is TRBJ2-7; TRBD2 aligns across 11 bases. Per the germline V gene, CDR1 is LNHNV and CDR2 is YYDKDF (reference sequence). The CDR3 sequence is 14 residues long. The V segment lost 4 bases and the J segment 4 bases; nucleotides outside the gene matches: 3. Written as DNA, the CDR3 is TGTGCCACCAGCATGCTAGCGGGAGGATACGAGCAGTACTTC. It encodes CATSMLAGGYEQYF.

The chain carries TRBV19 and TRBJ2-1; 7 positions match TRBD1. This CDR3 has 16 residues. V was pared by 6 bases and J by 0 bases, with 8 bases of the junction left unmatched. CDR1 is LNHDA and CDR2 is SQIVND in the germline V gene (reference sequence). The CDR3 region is CASSPRGTDSYNEQFF. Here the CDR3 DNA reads TGTGCCAGTAGCCCAAGGGGGACAGACTCCTACAATGAGCAGTTCTTC.